A single sample is the source of the 10 T cell receptor beta chains below, sequenced in a study of T cell repertoires in cytomegalovirus infection. Their recognized antigens are unknown. TCRdb processed the reads anew with MiXCR; each CDR3 protein has one entry. The sample contains about 130,000 distinct CDR3 sequences, roughly a quarter of which appear only once. Source material: PBMCs, sequenced either directly or after in vitro stimulation (not recorded which). These receptors came from a human donor in good health (CMV status not recorded). Some clones in this sample may be carry-over from other donors' samples.

In this sample, this clonotype turned up a few times. The V and J genes are TRBV20-1 and TRBJ2-7; D assignment may be TRBD1 or TRBD2 (5 bases each). Germline lookup yields CDR1 DFQATT and CDR2 SNEGSKA (reference sequence). V was shortened by 0 bases and J by 3 bases, with 12 bases between the two germline ends. The CDR3 totals 14 residues. CDR3 loop: CSARDPGTGYEQYF. CDR3 in DNA: TGCAGTGCTAGAGATCCGGGGACGGGCTACGAGCAGTACTTC.

The rearrangement links TRBV7-3 to TRBJ1-1; a possible D gene is TRBD1 (6 bases). CDR3 length equals 16 residues. Trimming cost V 5 bases and J 0 bases, with 16 bases left between them. Looked up from germline, CDR1 is SGHTA and CDR2 is FQGTGA. The CDR3 spells CASSKQGGGVNTEAFF. The CDR3 DNA sequence: TGTGCCAGCAGCAAACAGGGAGGGGGAGTGAACACTGAAGCTTTCTTT.

The chain joins TRBV28 to TRBJ2-7; D unclear. Trimming removed 8 bases at V and 4 bases at J, with 21 bases between. CDR1 is MDHEN and CDR2 is SYDVKM in the germline V gene. The CDR3 spans 15 residues. CDR3 in DNA: TGTGCCAGCCTCCCCCAGGTTCCGGGCTTATACGAGCAGTACTTC. It is translated as CASLPQVPGLYEQYF.

The V call is TRBV7-8, the J call TRBJ2-1, with TRBD1 matching 11 bases. The CDR3 spans 17 residues. Germline V gives CDR1 SGHVS, CDR2 FQNEAQ. V was clipped by 1 base and J by 8 bases; unmatched bases: 10. CDR3 residues: CASSLGRLRTGGDEQFF. CDR3 coding DNA: TGTGCCAGCAGCTTAGGACGTCTTCGGACAGGGGGCGATGAGCAGTTCTTC.

The chain uses TRBV7-4 and TRBJ1-6; D ambiguous. V was pared by 4 bases and J by 6 bases, with 13 bases between. Germline loops: CDR1 SGHVT, CDR2 SQSDAQ. The CDR3 contains 15 residues. For the CDR3, the DNA is TGTGCCAGCAGCTCGGTGGAAGGAACTAATTCACCCCTCCACTTT. It is translated as CASSSVEGTNSPLHF.

The chain recombines TRBV4-1 with TRBJ1-1; D gene uncertain. This CDR3 spans 17 amino acids. The germline V gene encodes CDR1 MGHRA and CDR2 YSYEKL. Trimming left V 3 bases short and J 0 bases short, with 17 bases between. CDR3 protein: CASSQSQERTLNTEAFF. CDR3 nucleotide sequence: TGCGCCAGCAGCCAGAGTCAGGAGCGTACTTTGAACACTGAAGCTTTCTTT.

This clonotype has a count of ten or more. The chain couples TRBV27 to TRBJ2-3, with a possible D match to TRBD2 (6 bases). The CDR3 is 13 residues long. The germline V gene encodes CDR1 MNHEY and CDR2 SMNVEV (reference sequence). The germline V and J ends were trimmed by 7 bases and 5 bases, with 13 bases remaining between them. For the CDR3, the DNA is TGTGCCAGCATCCCCCCGGGGGAAGATACGCAGTATTTT. It codes for CASIPPGEDTQYF.

This clonotype was counted a few times. The gene calls are TRBV19 and TRBJ1-5, with TRBD1 matching over 10 bases. The CDR3 length is 13 residues. Germline CDR1 reads LNHDA; CDR2 reads SQIVND (reference sequence). Losses at the gene ends were 7 bases for V and 5 bases for J; bases not matched to a gene: 2. The CDR3 loop is CASKGTGDQPQHF. The CDR3 nucleotides are TGTGCCAGTAAGGGGACAGGGGATCAGCCCCAGCATTTT.

This clonotype was observed at least ten times. The rearrangement uses TRBV6-2 or TRBV6-3 and TRBJ1-1, with D maybe TRBD1 (6 bases). V lost 3 bases to trimming and J lost 4 bases, with 21 bases between them. CDR1 and CDR2 from the germline V gene are MNHEY and SVGEGT. The CDR3 has 17 amino acids. The CDR3 DNA follows: TGTGCCAGCAGTTATTTGCAGGGGCGTATTTCGGGCACTGAAGCTTTCTTT. This codes for CASSYLQGRISGTEAFF.

The chain uses TRBV28 and TRBJ1-3; D not resolved. CDR3 length: 14 residues. Germline CDR1 is MDHEN and CDR2 is SYDVKM. V lost 7 bases and J 0 bases, leaving 10 bases between the germline ends. The CDR3 coding sequence is TGTGCCAGCACCCTCCCCAGCTCTGGAAACACCATATATTTT. Its translation is CASTLPSSGNTIYF.